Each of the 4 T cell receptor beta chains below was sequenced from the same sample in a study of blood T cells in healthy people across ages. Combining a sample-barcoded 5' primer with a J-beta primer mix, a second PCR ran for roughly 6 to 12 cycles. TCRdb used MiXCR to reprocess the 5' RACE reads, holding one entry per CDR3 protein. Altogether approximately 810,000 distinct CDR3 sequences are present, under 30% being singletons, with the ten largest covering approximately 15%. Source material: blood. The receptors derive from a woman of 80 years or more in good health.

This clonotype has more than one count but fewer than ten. CDR3: CASSSTLRDTEAFF. The DNA of the CDR3 is TGCGCCAGCAGCTCAACCCTAAGGGACACTGAAGCTTTCTTT. The chain links TRBV5-1 to TRBJ1-1; D remains unclear. Per the germline V gene, CDR1 is SGHRS and CDR2 is YFSETQ. The CDR3 spans 14 residues. The V gene lost 3 bases and the J gene lost 3 bases, with 12 bases spanning the gap.

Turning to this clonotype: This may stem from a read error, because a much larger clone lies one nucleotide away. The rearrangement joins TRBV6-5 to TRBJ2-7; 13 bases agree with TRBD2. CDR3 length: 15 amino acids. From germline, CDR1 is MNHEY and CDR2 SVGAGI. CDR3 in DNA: TGTGCCAGCAGAAACGGACTAGCGGGGGTGGAGACCCAGAACTTC. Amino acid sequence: CASRNGLAGVETQNF.

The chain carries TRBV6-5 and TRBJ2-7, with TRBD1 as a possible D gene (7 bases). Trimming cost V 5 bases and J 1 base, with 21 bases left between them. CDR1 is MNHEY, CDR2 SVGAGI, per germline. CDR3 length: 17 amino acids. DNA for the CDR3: TGTGCCAGCAGTCCCGGAGGGGGCAGGACAGATTCCTACGAGCAGTACTTC. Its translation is CASSPGGGRTDSYEQYF.

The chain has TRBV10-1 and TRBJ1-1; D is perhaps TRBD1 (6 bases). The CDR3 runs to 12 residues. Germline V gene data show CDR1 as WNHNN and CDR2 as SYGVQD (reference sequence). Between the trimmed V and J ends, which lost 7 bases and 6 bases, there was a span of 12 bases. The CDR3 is CASKSGQPEAFF. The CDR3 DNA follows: TGCGCCAGCAAGAGCGGACAGCCTGAAGCTTTCTTT.